Given below is one T cell receptor beta chain in context. The antigen is unknown. The sample belongs to a study of PD-1 blockade in classical Hodgkin lymphoma. For the study at large: Nivolumab was administered to patients intravenously at 3 mg/kg every 2 weeks. Regarding the study as a whole: Significant TCR diversity gains by C4D1 occurred in CD4+ but not CD8+ cells.

Repertoires were generated with immunoSEQ multiplex PCR, while TCRdb's copy carries only in-frame clones and drops some. The table has some 25,000 clones, about 67% seen once. Each and every patient relapsed after autologous stem cell transplantation, and patients got differing brentuximab vedotin exposure. The clonotype was recovered from a human donor with classical Hodgkin lymphoma. This specimen consisted of peripheral blood mononuclear cells (PBMCs), obtained before the second cycle of nivolumab.

The CDR3 DNA reads as TGTGCCAGCAGAGCTAGCGGGAGTGATACGCAGTATTTT. Encoded protein: CASRASGSDTQYF. V is TRBV9 and J is TRBJ2-3, with 10 bases that match TRBD2. J was trimmed by 6 bases and V by 5 bases; bases with no gene match: 3. Germline V gene data show CDR1 as SGDLS and CDR2 as YYNGEE. The CDR3 spans 13 residues.